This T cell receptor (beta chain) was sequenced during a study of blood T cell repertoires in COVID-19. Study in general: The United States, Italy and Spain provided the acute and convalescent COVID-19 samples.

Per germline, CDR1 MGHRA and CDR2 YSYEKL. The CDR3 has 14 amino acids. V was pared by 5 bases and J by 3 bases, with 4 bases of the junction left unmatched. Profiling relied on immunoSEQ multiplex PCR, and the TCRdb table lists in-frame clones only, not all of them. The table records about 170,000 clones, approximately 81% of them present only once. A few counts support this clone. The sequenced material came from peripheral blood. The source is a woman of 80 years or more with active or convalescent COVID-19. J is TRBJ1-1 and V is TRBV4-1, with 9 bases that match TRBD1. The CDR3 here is CASSKRTGDTEAFF. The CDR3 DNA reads TGCGCCAGCAGCAAACGGACAGGGGACACTGAAGCTTTCTTT.